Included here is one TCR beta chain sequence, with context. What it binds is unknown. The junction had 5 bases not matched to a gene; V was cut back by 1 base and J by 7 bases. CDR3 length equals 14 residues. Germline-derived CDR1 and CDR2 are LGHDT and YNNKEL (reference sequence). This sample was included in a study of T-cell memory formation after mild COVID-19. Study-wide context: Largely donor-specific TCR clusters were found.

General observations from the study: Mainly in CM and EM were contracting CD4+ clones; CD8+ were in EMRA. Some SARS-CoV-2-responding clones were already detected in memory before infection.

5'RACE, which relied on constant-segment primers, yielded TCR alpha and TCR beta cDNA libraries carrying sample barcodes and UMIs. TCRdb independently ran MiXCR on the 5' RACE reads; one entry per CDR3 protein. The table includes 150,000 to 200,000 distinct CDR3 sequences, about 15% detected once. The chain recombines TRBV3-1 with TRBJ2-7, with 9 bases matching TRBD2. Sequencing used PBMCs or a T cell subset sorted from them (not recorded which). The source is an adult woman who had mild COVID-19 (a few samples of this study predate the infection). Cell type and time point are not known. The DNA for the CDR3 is TGTGCCAGCAGCCAAGTAGCGGGGGCGGGGGAGCAGTACTTC. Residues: CASSQVAGAGEQYF.